This T cell receptor (beta chain) was captured in a study of T cells in Graves' hyperthyroidism and ophthalmopathy. With a duration under 2 months, the hyperthyroidism was newly diagnosed in patients aged 18 to 65. In this sample, this clonotype turned up many times. Antigen unknown. Amplified TCR beta CDR3 regions came from RNA transcripts. HTBI primers drove first-round RT-PCR of the TCR CDR3. TCRdb reprocessed the multiplex PCR reads with MiXCR, giving one entry per CDR3 protein. The data contain about 420,000 distinct CDR3 sequences, roughly 15% of them seen just once; the ten biggest clones take up approximately 5.3%. Study results and caveats: Before onset, ophthalmopathy was predicted by the model a median around 6.5 months earlier.

Germline V gene lookup returns CDR1 SGHTA and CDR2 FQGNSA. This CDR3 contains 14 residues. V lost 2 bases to trimming and J lost 4 bases; unmatched junction nucleotides: 1. The sequence derives from a woman aged 18-35 years with Graves' hyperthyroidism. The chain couples TRBV7-2 to TRBJ2-3; TRBD1 matches 9 bases. The sequencing sample was made of blood. CDR3 nucleotide sequence: TGTGCCAGCAGCTTAAGGGACAGGGCAGATACGCAGTATTTT. Its translation: CASSLRDRADTQYF.